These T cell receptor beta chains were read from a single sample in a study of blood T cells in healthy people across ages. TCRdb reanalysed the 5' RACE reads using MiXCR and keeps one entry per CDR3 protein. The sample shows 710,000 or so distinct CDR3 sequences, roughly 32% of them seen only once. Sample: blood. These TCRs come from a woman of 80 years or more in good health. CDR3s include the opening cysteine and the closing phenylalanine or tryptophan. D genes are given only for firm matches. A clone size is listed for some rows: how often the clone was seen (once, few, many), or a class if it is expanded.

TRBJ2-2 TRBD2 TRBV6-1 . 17 TGTGCCGGCGGGACTAGCGGTTCTTACTCGAACACCGGGGAGCTGTTTTTT CAGGTSGSYSNTGELFF
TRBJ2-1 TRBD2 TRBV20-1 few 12 TGCAGGGCTGGGAGGGCCAGCGATGAGCAGTTCTTC CRAGRASDEQFF
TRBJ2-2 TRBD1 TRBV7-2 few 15 TGTGCCAGCAGCTGGGGACAGATTACCACCGGGGAGCTGTTTTTT CASSWGQITTGELFF
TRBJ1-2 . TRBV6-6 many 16 TGTGCCAGCAGTTACTATCGAAGTAGACCGGTGAACGGCTACACCTTC CASSYYRSRPVNGYTF
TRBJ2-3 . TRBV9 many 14 TGTGCCAGCAGCGCGGTGACATCCACAGATACGCAGTATTTT CASSAVTSTDTQYF
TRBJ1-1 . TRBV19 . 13 TGTGCCAGTAAGGTAGCGGGGAACACTGAAGCTTTCTTT CASKVAGNTEAFF
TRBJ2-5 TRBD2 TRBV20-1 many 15 TGCAGTCTGATGACTAGCGGGGCCCCGGGGGAGACCCAGTACTTC CSLMTSGAPGETQYF
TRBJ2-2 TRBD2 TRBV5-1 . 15 TGCGCCAGCAGCCTCGGGACTAGCGGGGTCGGGGAGCTGTTTTTT CASSLGTSGVGELFF
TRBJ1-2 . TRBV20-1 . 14 TGCAGTGCTAGAGATGGGACCGCGAACTGTGGCTACACCTTC CSARDGTANCGYTF
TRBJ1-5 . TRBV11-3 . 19 TGTGCCAGCAGCTCACCCGTTGAGGGGGGACTTTATAGCAATCAGCCCCAGCATTTT CASSSPVEGGLYSNQPQHF
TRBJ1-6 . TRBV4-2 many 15 TGTGCCAGCAGCCAAGGGATCGATTTTAATTCACCCCTCCACTTT CASSQGIDFNSPLHF
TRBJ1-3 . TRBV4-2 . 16 TGTGCCAGCAGCCAAGGACGCAGAGGAGTAGGAAACACCATATATTTT CASSQGRRGVGNTIYF
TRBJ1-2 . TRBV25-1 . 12 TGTGCCAGCAGTGGGCCCAGGGACGGCTACACCTTC CASSGPRDGYTF
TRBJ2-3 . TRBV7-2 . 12 TGTGCCAGCAGCACGAGAGCAGATACGCAGTATTTT CASSTRADTQYF
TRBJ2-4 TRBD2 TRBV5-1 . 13 TGCGCCAGCCGCGGGGGAGAAAAAAACATTCAGTACTTC CASRGGEKNIQYF
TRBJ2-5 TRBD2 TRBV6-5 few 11 TGTGCCAGCAGTTACTTGGGGGGGGAGTACTTC CASSYLGGEYF
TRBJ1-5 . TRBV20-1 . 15 TGCAGTGCCCACAGGGCCCTAGGGAGCAATCAGCCCCAGCATTTT CSAHRALGSNQPQHF
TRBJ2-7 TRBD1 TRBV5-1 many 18 TGCGCCAGCAGCAAGGGGTCCGGAGGGACAGGGTTAACCTACGAGCAGTACTTC CASSKGSGGTGLTYEQYF
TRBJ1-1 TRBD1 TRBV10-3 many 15 TGTGCCATCAGTGACCTAGACAGGGGAGAGACTGAAGCTTTCTTT CAISDLDRGETEAFF
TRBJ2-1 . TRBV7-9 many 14 TGTGCCAGCAGCTTTTTGGCGTCGGACAATGAGCAGTTCTTC CASSFLASDNEQFF
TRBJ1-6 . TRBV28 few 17 TGTGCCAGCAGTCCTCCGGGACCGAGCTCCTATAATTCACCCCTCCACTTT CASSPPGPSSYNSPLHF
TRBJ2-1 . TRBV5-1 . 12 TGCGCCAGCAGGGAGGGGTACAATGAGCAGTTCTTC CASREGYNEQFF
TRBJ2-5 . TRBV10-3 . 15 TGTGCCATCAGTCAAGGTCAGGAAACCCAAGAGACCCAGTACTTC CAISQGQETQETQYF
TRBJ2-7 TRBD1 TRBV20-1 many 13 TGCAGTGCTGGGGGACAGGGCCTCCACGAGCAGTACTTC CSAGGQGLHEQYF
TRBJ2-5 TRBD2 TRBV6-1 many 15 TGTGCCAGCAGTGAGCCGGGACTAGCGCAAGAGACCCAGTACTTC CASSEPGLAQETQYF
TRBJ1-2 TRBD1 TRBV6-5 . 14 TGTGCCAGCCTGCAGGGGGCTGGGGTAGGTGGCTACACCTTC CASLQGAGVGGYTF
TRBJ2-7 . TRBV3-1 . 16 TGTGCCAGCAGCCAATTGCCCGGGGCCCCCCTCGACGAGCAGTACTTC CASSQLPGAPLDEQYF
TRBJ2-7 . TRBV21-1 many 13 TGTGCCAGCAGCAGGGAAGGGGGGTACGAGCAGTACTTC CASSREGGYEQYF
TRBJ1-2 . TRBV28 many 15 TGTGCCAGCAGTTTAAGGGGAGGTCCTCTCTATGGCTACACCTTC CASSLRGGPLYGYTF
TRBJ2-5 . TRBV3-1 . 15 TGTGCCAGCAGCCAAGTATTGGGACCCCAAGAGACCCAGTACTTC CASSQVLGPQETQYF
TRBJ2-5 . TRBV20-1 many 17 TGCAGTGCTAGAGGGGACAAGCGGGGCAAACTTCAAGAGACCCAGTACTTC CSARGDKRGKLQETQYF
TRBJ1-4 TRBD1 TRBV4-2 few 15 TGTGCCAGCAGCCAAGGAGGGACAGGGGACGAAAAACTGTTTTTT CASSQGGTGDEKLFF
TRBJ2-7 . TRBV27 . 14 TGTGCCAGCAGGTCGGCAGGGATCTTCTACGAGCAGTACTTC CASRSAGIFYEQYF
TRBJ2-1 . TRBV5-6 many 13 TGTGCCAGCAGCTCAAGAGACCCTGGGCGGCAGTTCTTC CASSSRDPGRQFF
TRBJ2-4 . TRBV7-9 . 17 TGTGCCAGCAGCTTAGCAAGGGGACTCGTTTGGGAAGAGTCCCAGCACTTC CASSLARGLVWEESQHF
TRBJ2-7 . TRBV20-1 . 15 TGCAGTGCTACCTCGGGGCTGATGAGCCCCTACGAGCAGTACTTC CSATSGLMSPYEQYF
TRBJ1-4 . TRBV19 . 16 TGTGCCAGTAGTATTTCCAGCGTCTCAACTAATGAAAAACTGTTTTTT CASSISSVSTNEKLFF
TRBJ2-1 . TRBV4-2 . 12 TGTGCCAGCAGTCGAGAAGAATTGGAGCAGTTCTTC CASSREELEQFF
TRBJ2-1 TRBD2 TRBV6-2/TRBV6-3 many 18 TGTGCCAGCAGTTACTCGGGCGGGGGGCCGCTCATCTCCAATGAGCAGTTCTTC CASSYSGGGPLISNEQFF
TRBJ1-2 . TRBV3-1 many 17 TGTGCCAGCAGCCGAGGCCTTGCCCCAAGGGGGATCTTTGGCTACACCTTC CASSRGLAPRGIFGYTF
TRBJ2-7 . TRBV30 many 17 TGTGCCTGGAGCCCACCAACCCCCGGGACAACGTACTACGAGCAGTACTTC CAWSPPTPGTTYYEQYF
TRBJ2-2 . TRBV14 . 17 TGTGCCAGCAGCCAAGCCGCGAGACTAGCGAACACCGGGGAGCTGTTTTTT CASSQAARLANTGELFF
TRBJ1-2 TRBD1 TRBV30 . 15 TGTGCCTGGAGCTTCAGGGGGCGCGGTAACTATGGCTACACCTTC CAWSFRGRGNYGYTF
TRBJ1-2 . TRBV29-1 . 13 TGCAGCGTCCCTACCGACAGAACCTATGGCTACACCTTC CSVPTDRTYGYTF
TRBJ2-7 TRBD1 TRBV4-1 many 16 TGCGCCAGCAGCCAAAGGACAGGACAGGGATTATACGAGCAGTACTTC CASSQRTGQGLYEQYF
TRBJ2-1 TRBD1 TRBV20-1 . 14 TGCAGTGCCGACTCGGACAGGGGAGCGTACGAGCAGGTCTTC CSADSDRGAYEQVF
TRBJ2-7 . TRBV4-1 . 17 TGCGCCAGCAGCCAGTTCGAGGGTATAATAAGTTCCTACGAGCAGTACTTC CASSQFEGIISSYEQYF
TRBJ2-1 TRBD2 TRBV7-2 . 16 TGTGCCAGCAGCTCCACTAGCGGGGGGGCCGGCAATGAGCAGTTCTTC CASSSTSGGAGNEQFF
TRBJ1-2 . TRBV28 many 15 TGTGCCAGCATCTATTCCATCCGCCACGAGGGGGGCTACACCTTC CASIYSIRHEGGYTF
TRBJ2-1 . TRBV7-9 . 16 TGTGCCAGCAGCTTAGTGGGCTGGACATACCACAATGAGCAGTTCTTC CASSLVGWTYHNEQFF
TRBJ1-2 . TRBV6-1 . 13 TGTGCCAGCAGTGGACAATACGGCAATGGCTACACCTTC CASSGQYGNGYTF
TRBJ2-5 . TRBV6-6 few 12 TGTGCCAGCAATGGGTGGGGGTATGAGCAGTACTTC CASNGWGYEQYF